The 16 T cell receptor beta chains presented below share a single source sample, sequenced in a study of neurological immune-mediated disorders. TCRdb processed the 5' RACE reads anew with MiXCR; each CDR3 protein has one entry. The table has 65,000 to 80,000 distinct CDR3 sequences, around 5% seen once. The specimen was PBMCs. The receptors were sampled from a woman aged 65 to 85 with multiple sclerosis.

This clonotype was recorded many times. The V and J genes are TRBV20-1 and TRBJ2-3; D remains ambiguous. With 5 bases removed from V and 0 bases from J, the gap between germline ends came to 12 bases. The CDR3 totals 14 residues. CDR1 is DFQATT, CDR2 SNEGSKA, per germline (reference sequence). In DNA, the CDR3 is TGCAGTGCTTACGGACCCGACAGCACAGATACGCAGTATTTT. As protein: CSAYGPDSTDTQYF.

The V and J genes are TRBV5-1 and TRBJ2-5, with D perhaps TRBD2 (6 bases). This CDR3 region has 15 residues. Germline V gene data show CDR1 as SGHRS and CDR2 as YFSETQ. Trimming shortened V by 4 bases and J by 3 bases, and 16 bases separated the two germline ends. The CDR3 region has the DNA TGCGCCAGCAGCAATCCGGGACTCCCCGAAGAGACCCAGTACTTC. This gives the protein CASSNPGLPEETQYF.

In this sample, this clonotype turned up many times. This rearrangement joins TRBV7-2 to TRBJ2-7; 9 bases are shared with TRBD2. The ends lost 2 bases at V and 4 bases at J; junction bases unmatched: 9. This CDR3 is built from 16 residues. The V gene's germline CDR1 is SGHTA and CDR2 FQGNSA. CDR3 in DNA: TGTGCCAGCAGCTTAAGTTGGCGGGAGGGCCTTTACGAGCAGTACTTC. It translates to CASSLSWREGLYEQYF.

The sample holds many counts of this clonotype. The V and J genes are TRBV28 and TRBJ1-2, with TRBD1 as a possible D gene (5 bases). CDR1 and CDR2 from the germline V gene are MDHEN and SYDVKM. CDR3 length equals 14 residues. V gave up 7 bases and J gave up 4 bases, with 16 bases separating them. In nucleotides, the CDR3 is TGTGCCAGCACATCCCGGGGCAGAGCCTATGGCTACACCTTC. The encoded protein is CASTSRGRAYGYTF.

Ten or more counts support this clonotype. The chain has TRBV5-1 and TRBJ2-5, with TRBD1 matching over 7 bases. The CDR3 has 14 residues. Germline CDR1 and CDR2: SGHRS and YFSETQ. The J segment lost 7 bases and the V segment lost 1 base, leaving 7 bases of the junction unmatched. CDR3 in amino acids: CASSLNRGDWTQYF. In DNA form, the CDR3 reads TGCGCCAGCAGCTTGAACAGGGGCGACTGGACCCAGTACTTC. Filled out from reference TRBV5-1 and TRBJ2-5, the complete variable domain reads KAGVTQTPRYLIKTRGQQVTLSCSPISGHRSVSWYQQTPGQGLQFLFEYFSETQRNKGNFPGRFSGRQFSNSRSEMNVSTLELGDSALYLCASSLNRGDWTQYFGPGTRLLVL.

In its sample, this clonotype was seen many times. V usage is TRBV5-6 and J usage is TRBJ1-2; D not certain. The CDR3 runs 14 residues. CDR1 is SGHDT and CDR2 is YYEEEE in the germline V gene. V was clipped by 5 bases and J by 4 bases, with 15 bases between them. The CDR3 DNA follows: TGTGCCAGCAGTTTCGCGAAGGGCGCCTATGGCTACACCTTC. Translating it yields CASSFAKGAYGYTF.

In its sample, this clonotype was seen many times. The rearrangement uses TRBV20-1 and TRBJ2-3; 12 positions agree with TRBD2. With 0 bases clipped from V and 3 bases from J, the junction kept 7 bases outside the gene matches. The CDR3 runs 17 residues. Germline values: CDR1 DFQATT, CDR2 SNEGSKA (reference sequence). Here the CDR3 DNA reads TGCAGTGCTAGAGATCCGTGGACTAGCGGGAATACAGATACGCAGTATTTT. It encodes CSARDPWTSGNTDTQYF.

This clonotype was seen a few times. The V gene is TRBV14, the J gene TRBJ2-7; the match to TRBD1 covers 8 bases. The V and J ends lost 3 bases and 3 bases, in that order; junction bases with no gene match: 7. This CDR3 contains 15 residues. CDR1 is SGHDN, CDR2 FVKESK, per germline. CDR3 loop: CASSQAGTGYYEQYF. The CDR3 region has the DNA TGTGCCAGCAGCCAGGCCGGGACAGGATACTACGAGCAGTACTTC.

This clonotype was observed at least ten times. The V and J genes are TRBV5-6 and TRBJ2-1; D is perhaps TRBD2 (6 bases). Germline lookup yields CDR1 SGHDT and CDR2 YYEEEE. The CDR3 is made up of 15 amino acids. With 1 base removed from V and 3 bases from J, the gap between germline ends came to 11 bases. CDR3 region: CASSLWGGIYNEQFF. For the CDR3, the DNA is TGTGCCAGCAGCTTGTGGGGCGGGATCTACAATGAGCAGTTCTTC.

This clonotype was counted at least ten times. The rearrangement uses TRBV4-1 and TRBJ2-7; TRBD2 aligns across 9 bases. V dropped 0 bases and J dropped 3; count of bases not matched to a gene: 6. This CDR3 contains 16 residues. Germline assignment: CDR1 MGHRA and CDR2 YSYEKL. CDR3 protein: CASSQDRAGGVYEQYF. CDR3 coding DNA: TGCGCCAGCAGCCAAGATAGGGCGGGAGGGGTCTACGAGCAGTACTTC.

Many counts were recorded for this clonotype. The J gene is TRBJ2-7, the V gene TRBV3-1; the match to TRBD1 covers 8 bases. J gave up 2 bases and V 1 base, and 4 bases lay outside the gene matches. CDR3 length: 15 amino acids. Germline assignment: CDR1 LGHDT and CDR2 YNNKEL (reference sequence). The CDR3 loop reads CASSQADRGTYEQYF. The CDR3 DNA reads as TGTGCCAGCAGCCAAGCCGACAGGGGTACCTACGAGCAGTACTTC.

This clonotype has at least ten counts. J is TRBJ2-7 and V is TRBV5-1; possible D gene TRBD1, 5 bases. V was pared by 1 base and J by 0 bases, with 14 bases between. This CDR3 is built from 16 residues. Looked up from germline, CDR1 is SGHRS and CDR2 is YFSETQ. Here the CDR3 reads CASSLRSLDTSYEQYF. The DNA of the CDR3 is TGCGCCAGCAGCTTGCGGAGTCTGGACACCTCCTACGAGCAGTACTTC.

This chain's CDR3 is CASRTGTGIVHGQFF. CDR3 coding DNA: TGCGCCAGCAGGACCGGGACAGGGATCGTACATGGGCAGTTCTTC. V gene TRBV5-1 combines with J gene TRBJ2-1; TRBD1 matches 9 bases. The CDR3 is made up of 15 amino acids. J lost 12 bases, V lost 5 bases, and 15 bases had no gene match. In germline, CDR1 is SGHRS, CDR2 YFSETQ.

In the case of this clonotype: This clone may be a read error of a much larger clone one base away. This CDR3 reads CASSSSGSDNQPQNF. CDR3 nucleotides: TGTGCCAGCAGCTCGTCAGGGAGCGACAATCAGCCCCAGAATTTT. This chain connects TRBV5-5 to TRBJ1-5; D is perhaps TRBD1 (5 bases). CDR3 length: 15 residues. Per the germline V gene, CDR1 is SGHKS and CDR2 is YYEKEE (reference sequence).

The chain combines TRBV10-1 with TRBJ1-1; D perhaps matches TRBD1 (5 bases). Germline-derived CDR1 and CDR2 are WNHNN and SYGVQD (reference sequence). The CDR3 covers 15 residues. V dropped 2 bases and J dropped 1 base, with 11 bases sitting between them. CDR3 sequence reads: CASSEQDIPNTEAFF. CDR3 DNA sequence: TGCGCCAGCAGTGAGCAGGACATCCCGAACACTGAAGCTTTCTTT.

This clonotype was detected a few times. The V and J genes are TRBV20-1 and TRBJ2-2; possibly TRBD2 for D (6 bases). The V end was cut by 3 bases, the J end by 7 bases, with 9 bases between. The CDR3 totals 12 residues. Germline V CDR1 and CDR2: DFQATT, SNEGSKA (reference sequence). CDR3 region: CSASGSGGELFF. CDR3 DNA: TGCAGTGCTAGCGGGAGCGGCGGGGAGCTGTTTTTT.